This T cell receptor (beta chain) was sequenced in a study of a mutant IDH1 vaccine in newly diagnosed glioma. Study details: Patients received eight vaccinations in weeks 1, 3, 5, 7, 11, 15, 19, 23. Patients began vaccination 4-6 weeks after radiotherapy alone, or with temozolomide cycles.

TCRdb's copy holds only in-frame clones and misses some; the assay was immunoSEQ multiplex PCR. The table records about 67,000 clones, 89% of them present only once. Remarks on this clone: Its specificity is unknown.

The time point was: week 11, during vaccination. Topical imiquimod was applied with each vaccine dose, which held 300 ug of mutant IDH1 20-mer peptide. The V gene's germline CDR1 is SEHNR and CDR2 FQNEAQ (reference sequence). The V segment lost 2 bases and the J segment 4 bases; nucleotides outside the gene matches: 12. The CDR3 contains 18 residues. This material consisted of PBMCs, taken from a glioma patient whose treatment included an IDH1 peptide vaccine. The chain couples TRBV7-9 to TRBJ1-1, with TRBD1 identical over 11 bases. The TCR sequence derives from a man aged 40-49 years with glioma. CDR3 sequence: CASSLRSGTGGLGTEAFF. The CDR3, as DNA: TGTGCCAGCAGCTTAAGGAGCGGGACAGGGGGATTAGGCACTGAAGCTTTCTTT. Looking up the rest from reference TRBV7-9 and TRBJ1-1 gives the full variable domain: DTGVSQNPRHKITKRGQNVTFRCDPISEHNRLYWYRQTLGQGPEFLTYFQNEAQLEKSRLLSDRFSAERPKGSFSTLEIQRTEQGDSAMYLCASSLRSGTGGLGTEAFFGQGTRLTVV.